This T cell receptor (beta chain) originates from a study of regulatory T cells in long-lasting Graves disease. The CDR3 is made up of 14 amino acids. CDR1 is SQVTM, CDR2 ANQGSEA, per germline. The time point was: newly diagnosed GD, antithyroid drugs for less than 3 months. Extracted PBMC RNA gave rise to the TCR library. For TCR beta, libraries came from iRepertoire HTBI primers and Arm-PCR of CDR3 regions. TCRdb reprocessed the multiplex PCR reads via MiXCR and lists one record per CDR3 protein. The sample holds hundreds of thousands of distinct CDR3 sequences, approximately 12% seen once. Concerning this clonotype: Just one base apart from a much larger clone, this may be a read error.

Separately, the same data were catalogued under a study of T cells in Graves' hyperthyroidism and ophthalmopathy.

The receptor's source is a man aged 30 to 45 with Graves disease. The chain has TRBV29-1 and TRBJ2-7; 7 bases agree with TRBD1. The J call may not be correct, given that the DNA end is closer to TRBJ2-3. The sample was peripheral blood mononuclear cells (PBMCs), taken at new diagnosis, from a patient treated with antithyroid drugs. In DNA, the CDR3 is TGCAGCGTTGAAGATGGACAGGATAGCGATACGCAGTATTTT. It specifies CSVEDGQDSDTQYF.